Included here is one T cell receptor beta chain sequence, with context. Its target is not known. The germline V and J ends were trimmed by 8 bases and 3 bases, with 14 bases remaining between them. Germline CDR1 reads MNHNS; CDR2 reads SASEGT. This CDR3 spans 13 amino acids. Libraries were prepared by immunoSEQ multiplex PCR; TCRdb keeps only in-frame clonotypes and omits some of them. The sample shows about 15,000 clones, just under 80% of them seen only once. Regulatory T cells were sorted from thawed PBMCs rested overnight at 37°C with 200 IU/ml IL-2. The data stem from a study of Tregs in tolerant kidney transplant recipients. Study-wide points: Donor-specific Treg expansion exceeded global Treg expansion in tolerant patients, suggesting antigen drive.

This sequence was found in a human donor who received a combined kidney and bone marrow transplant. V is TRBV6-1 and J is TRBJ2-7; maybe TRBD1 (7 bases). The sequencing used Tregs from blood, collected before the transplant. CDR3 residues: CASLSRGDYEQYF. The CDR3 DNA follows: TGTGCCAGCCTCTCCAGGGGGGACTACGAGCAGTACTTC.